This T cell receptor (beta chain) was obtained from a study of T cells after yellow fever vaccination. In regard to this clonotype: Antigen specificity is unknown.

Germline loops: CDR1 SGHTA, CDR2 FQGNSA. The CDR3 extends over 14 amino acids. The germline V and J ends were trimmed by 9 bases and 2 bases, with 14 bases remaining between them. Findings and caveats of the study: Highly abundant clonotypes carried over from the bulk population could end up in FACS-sorted repertoires as contaminants. Post-booster repertoires again held most primary-vaccination clones (roughly 95% CD4, 80% to 90% CD8).

TCRdb itself ran the 5' RACE reads through MiXCR, one entry per CDR3 protein. Of 500,000 to 700,000 distinct CDR3 sequences in the sample, about 19% were seen once. The sequencing here drew on PBMCs, taken 15 days after the yellow fever booster vaccination. The V call is TRBV7-2, the J call TRBJ2-1; possibly TRBD2 for D (6 bases). This clonotype was obtained from a man aged 30-40 years who received the YFV17D yellow fever vaccine. The CDR3 bases are TGTGCCAGTACTCTTAGCGGAGCCTACAATGAGCAGTTCTTC. Translation: CASTLSGAYNEQFF.